A single T cell receptor beta chain is shown here with its context. The sample comes from a study of OX40 agonist ivuxolimab in advanced cancers. On the study more broadly: Patients in dose escalation had liver, melanoma, kidney or head and neck cancers.

The repertoire was sequenced with immunoSEQ multiplex PCR; TCRdb's copy has only in-frame clones and lacks some. The sample has under 80,000 clones, approximately 90% seen once. The CDR3 is 16 residues long. The V gene end was trimmed by 3 bases and the J gene end by 0 bases; junction bases not matched to a gene: 7. The V gene's germline CDR1 is MDHEN and CDR2 SYDVKM. V gene TRBV28 combines with J gene TRBJ1-1, with 7 bases identical to TRBD1. The receptor was isolated from an adult with an advanced solid tumor such as melanoma, head and neck, liver or kidney cancer. The material sequenced was CD4+ or CD8+ T cells sorted from blood, taken in a trial of the OX40 agonist ivuxolimab. The CDR3 is CASSFLDRPVNTEAFF. The CDR3 DNA is TGTGCCAGCAGTTTCCTGGACAGGCCCGTGAACACTGAAGCTTTCTTT.